This T cell receptor beta chain was sequenced for a study of blood T cell repertoires in COVID-19. Across the whole study: Spain, Italy and the United States supplied samples that represented acute and convalescent COVID-19. PBMCs, B-cell-depleted T cells, or T cells were the source of the cDNA or gDNA that made up the material.

The method was immunoSEQ multiplex PCR; TCRdb's version includes in-frame clones alone and lacks a portion of them. The sample shows approximately 250,000 clones, 80% to 95% of them seen only once. CDR1 is LNHDA and CDR2 is SQIVND in the germline V gene (reference sequence). Trimming stripped 10 bases from V and 4 bases from J, with 11 bases between. CDR3 length equals 12 residues. The rearrangement joins TRBV19 to TRBJ1-5, with no clear D. This receptor was obtained from a man between 25 and 39 years old with COVID-19, enrolled during active disease. The sequencing sample was made of peripheral blood. CDR3 sequence reads: CATSTGNQPQHF. CDR3 nucleotides: TGTGCCACCTCGACGGGAAATCAGCCCCAGCATTTT.